This is a list of T cell receptor beta chains from one sample in a study of blood T cell repertoires in COVID-19. This table comes from immunoSEQ multiplex PCR, and its TCRdb copy is limited to in-frame clones, with some not included. This repertoire shows over 200,000 clones, about 85% found once; its top ten account for approximately 10%. What was sequenced was PBMCs or T cells enriched from blood (not recorded which). These receptor sequences come from a man younger than 40 who had recovered from COVID-19. CDR3s include the opening cysteine and the closing phenylalanine or tryptophan. The order of the fields is J gene, clone size, V gene, D gene, CDR3 protein, CDR3 DNA. A D gene is named only where the DNA matches it firmly. Expanded clones get a size class; other rows say once, few or many, or leave the size out.

TRBJ2-7	few	TRBV9	-	CASSVWGDPYEQYF	TGTGCCAGCAGCGTATGGGGGGACCCCTACGAGCAGTACTTC
TRBJ1-2	few	TRBV6-5	-	CASRADGGIGYGYTF	TGTGCCAGCAGGGCAGACGGCGGGATTGGCTATGGCTACACCTTC
TRBJ1-2	-	TRBV18	TRBD1	CASSPLTGVSYGYTF	TGTGCCAGCTCACCACTAACAGGGGTTAGCTATGGCTACACCTTC
TRBJ1-5	-	TRBV19	TRBD1	CASAPGTGVWGNQPQHF	TGTGCCAGCGCCCCCGGGACAGGGGTTTGGGGCAATCAGCCCCAGCATTTT
TRBJ1-1	-	TRBV20-1	-	CSVASGTEAFF	TGCAGTGTGGCATCGGGCACTGAAGCTTTCTTT
TRBJ2-5	-	TRBV10-2	-	CASSGSGETQYF	TGCGCCAGCAGCGGGAGTGGGGAGACCCAGTACTTC
TRBJ2-1	-	TRBV27	TRBD1	CASSYSPGQEQFF	TGTGCCAGCAGTTATTCACCGGGACAGGAGCAGTTCTTC
TRBJ1-3	-	TRBV5-1	-	CASSRAGAGNTIYF	TGCGCCAGCAGCAGAGCAGGGGCTGGAAACACCATATATTTT
TRBJ2-5	-	TRBV28	TRBD1	CASSFRTGRVRQETQYF	TGTGCCAGCAGTTTCCGGACAGGGCGGGTTCGGCAAGAGACCCAGTACTTC
TRBJ1-1	-	TRBV4-3	TRBD1	CASSQTTGTEAFF	TGCGCCAGCAGCCAAACGACAGGGACTGAAGCTTTCTTT
TRBJ2-7	-	TRBV5-1	TRBD2	CASNGGGRGSEQYF	TGCGCCAGCAACGGGGGCGGGAGGGGAAGCGAGCAGTACTTC
TRBJ1-1	few	TRBV10-3	-	CAILGGSGTEAFF	TGTGCCATCCTGGGGGGATCGGGCACTGAAGCTTTCTTT
TRBJ2-3	-	TRBV19	-	CASSIAGGTDTQYF	TGTGCCAGTAGTATAGCAGGGGGCACAGATACGCAGTATTTT
TRBJ1-2	-	TRBV7-8	-	CASSLFSQGEEGYTF	TGTGCCAGCAGCTTATTCTCACAGGGTGAAGAAGGCTACACCTTC
TRBJ2-1	-	TRBV9	TRBD2	CASSPRLLAGVWEQFF	TGTGCCAGCAGCCCCCGGCTTTTAGCGGGGGTTTGGGAGCAGTTCTTC
TRBJ1-3	-	TRBV5-4	-	CASSLHSGNTIYF	TGTGCCAGCAGTTTACACTCTGGAAACACCATATATTTT
TRBJ1-4	-	TRBV5-5	TRBD1	CASSADTRQGNEKLFF	TGTGCCAGCAGCGCGGACACGCGACAGGGGAACGAAAAACTGTTTTTT
TRBJ1-2	-	TRBV5-6	-	CASSQKAGNYGYTF	TGTGCCAGCAGCCAGAAGGCAGGAAACTATGGCTACACCTTC
TRBJ2-1	-	TRBV5-1	TRBD2	CASSHPGLAGGDEQFF	TGCGCCAGCAGCCACCCGGGACTAGCGGGGGGGGATGAGCAGTTCTTC
TRBJ2-1	once	TRBV11-2	-	CASSLVPGGSYNEQFF	TGTGCCAGCAGCTTAGTTCCCGGGGGTAGTTACAATGAGCAGTTCTTC
TRBJ2-1	-	TRBV27	-	CASSTVRDYNEQFF	TGTGCCAGCAGTACCGTTCGGGACTACAATGAGCAGTTCTTC
TRBJ1-1	once	TRBV21-1	-	CASSARNTEAFF	TGTGCCAGCAGCGCCAGGAACACTGAAGCTTTCTTT
TRBJ1-4	-	TRBV7-2	TRBD1	CASSSSTGGTGKLFF	TGTGCCAGCAGCTCGTCTACAGGGGGGACCGGGAAGCTGTTTTTT
TRBJ1-1	-	TRBV7-2	TRBD1	CASSFPTGSTEAFF	TGTGCCAGCAGCTTCCCGACAGGGTCGACTGAAGCTTTCTTT
TRBJ1-3	once	TRBV7-2	-	CASSLGSGAGNTIYF	TGTGCCAGCAGCCTAGGGTCCGGGGCTGGAAACACCATATATTTT
TRBJ2-7	few	TRBV5-1	TRBD1	CASTPRGTGDRQYF	TGCGCCAGCACCCCGAGGGGGACAGGGGATCGGCAGTACTTC
TRBJ1-2	-	TRBV6-1	-	CASSEGGMGVGRNYGYTF	TGTGCCAGCAGTGAAGGAGGGATGGGCGTGGGTAGGAACTATGGCTACACCTTC
TRBJ1-2	-	TRBV6-5	TRBD1	CASSSQTGGYGYTF	TGTGCCAGCAGTTCTCAGACAGGGGGCTATGGCTACACCTTC
TRBJ1-2	-	TRBV13	-	CASSLVQSSLYGYTF	TGTGCCAGCAGCTTAGTTCAGTCATCTCTTTATGGCTACACCTTC
TRBJ2-3	-	TRBV7-8	TRBD2	CASRLLAGGADTQYF	TGTGCCAGCAGACTTTTAGCGGGAGGGGCAGATACGCAGTATTTT
TRBJ2-2	-	TRBV5-8	-	CASSLVAGMGTGELFF	TGTGCCAGCAGCTTGGTCGCAGGGATGGGAACCGGGGAGCTGTTTTTT
TRBJ2-3	few	TRBV28	TRBD2	CASGLAGGADTQYF	TGTGCCAGCGGACTAGCGGGAGGGGCAGATACGCAGTATTTT
TRBJ2-7	-	TRBV4-1	TRBD1	CASSQPRTGKYEQYF	TGCGCCAGCAGCCAGCCGCGGACAGGGAAATACGAGCAGTACTTC
TRBJ2-1	-	TRBV7-2	TRBD2	CASSSGSGYYNEQFF	TGTGCCAGCAGCTCGGGTAGCGGGTACTACAATGAGCAGTTCTTC
TRBJ2-7	-	TRBV7-8	TRBD1	CASSRRGQLSYEQYF	TGTGCCAGCAGCCGACGGGGACAGTTATCCTACGAGCAGTACTTC
TRBJ2-3	-	TRBV2	TRBD1	CASNSRGSDTQYF	TGTGCCAGCAACAGCAGGGGGTCCGATACGCAGTATTTT
TRBJ2-1	-	TRBV19	TRBD2	CATARMGGLWYEQFF	TGTGCCACCGCCCGGATGGGAGGGCTATGGTATGAGCAGTTCTTC
TRBJ1-3	-	TRBV9	-	CASSVAGLSGNTIYF	TGTGCCAGCAGCGTTGCCGGGTTGAGTGGAAACACCATATATTTT
TRBJ1-6	-	TRBV18	-	CASSPRTEDSPLHF	TGTGCCAGCTCACCAAGGACAGAAGATTCACCCCTCCACTTT
TRBJ1-1	-	TRBV5-5	-	CASSFMVGAGPNTEAFF	TGTGCCAGCAGCTTTATGGTGGGCGCGGGGCCGAACACTGAAGCTTTCTTT
TRBJ1-4	few	TRBV7-9	-	CASSQTGLGALNEKLFF	TGTGCCAGCAGCCAAACCGGTCTAGGGGCCTTAAATGAAAAACTGTTTTTT
TRBJ1-1	few	TRBV3-1/TRBV3-2	-	CASSLTTNTEAFF	TGTGCCAGCAGCTTGACAACGAACACTGAAGCTTTCTTT
TRBJ2-7	-	TRBV15	-	CATSTYNRSTLYEQYF	TGTGCCACCAGCACTTATAACAGGTCCACCCTCTACGAGCAGTACTTC
TRBJ1-2	once	TRBV5-1	TRBD1	CASSPNTGGAYGYTF	TGCGCCAGCAGCCCAAACACAGGGGGCGCCTACGGCTACACCTTC
TRBJ2-7	-	TRBV5-6	-	CASSMRGLYEQYF	TGTGCCAGCTCAATGAGGGGACTCTACGAGCAGTACTTC
TRBJ2-4	-	TRBV7-2	-	CASSLEISGTKNIQYF	TGTGCCAGCAGCTTAGAGATATCGGGAACCAAAAACATTCAGTACTTC
TRBJ2-2	-	TRBV28	TRBD2	CASSLELAGDGELFF	TGTGCCAGCAGTTTAGAACTAGCGGGGGACGGGGAGCTGTTTTTT
TRBJ1-1	once	TRBV5-1	-	CASSLGVPKNTEAFF	TGCGCCAGCAGCTTGGGAGTACCGAAGAACACTGAAGCTTTCTTT
TRBJ1-4	-	TRBV7-9	-	CASTPSTNEKLFF	TGTGCCAGCACCCCGTCAACTAATGAAAAACTGTTTTTT